This TCR beta chain was obtained from a study of cytomegalovirus exposure and HLA in healthy donors. The wider study: The roughly 130 validation repertoires, a later analysis reported, used the same platform as the approximately 670 repertoires from the first cohort.

Comments on this clone: Its antigen is not known. This specimen includes other DNA sequences encoding the same CDR3.

Study outcomes and limitations: Some TCR beta chains (over 150 of them) were listed as cytomegalovirus-associated. Most sequenced TCRs were rare (though some public TCRs occurred in many donors).

Method: immunoSEQ multiplex PCR; TCRdb's copy keeps in-frame clones and lacks some. The sample gives around 160,000 clones, about 89% of which show up once; 3% is in the top ten. Germline V lookup: CDR1 GTSNPN, CDR2 SVGIG (reference sequence). The CDR3 consists of 12 residues. Deletions cut 5 bases from V and 8 bases from J, with 15 bases between. The rearrangement uses TRBV30 and TRBJ1-2, with D perhaps TRBD1 (6 bases). This receptor was identified in a woman aged 18-29 years in good health and CMV-seropositive. Input material: PBMCs. The CDR3 DNA reads as TGTGCCTGGCGGGGGGCCGGGGGGGGCTACACCTTC. Translation: CAWRGAGGGYTF.